A single sample is the source of the 15 T cell receptor beta chains below, sequenced in a study of blood T cells in healthy people across ages. Next came a second PCR, run for about 7 to 12 cycles, which used a sample-barcoded 5' primer along with a J-beta primer mix. One entry per CDR3 protein, called by TCRdb with MiXCR from the 5' RACE reads. The sample records some 790,000 distinct CDR3 sequences, about 28% being singletons. Sequences were obtained from blood. Receptors were obtained from a woman aged 80 or over in good health.

As to this clonotype: Its ends do not fully match the called genes, so a read error is possible. Here the CDR3 reads CTSSLEAGGPYEQYF. The CDR3 nucleotides read TGTACCAGCAGCTTAGAGGCGGGGGGGCCCTACGAGCAGTATTTC. This chain links TRBV7-2 with TRBJ2-7, with 9 nucleotides matching TRBD2. This CDR3 has 15 amino acids. Germline values: CDR1 SGHTA, CDR2 FQGNSA. The whole variable domain, remainder taken from reference TRBV7-2 and TRBJ2-7, is GAGVSQSPSNKVTEKGKDVELRCDPISGHTALYWYRQSLGQGLEFLIYFQGNSAPDKSGLPSDRFSAERTGGSVSTLTIQRTQQEDSAVYLCTSSLEAGGPYEQYFGPGTRLTVT.

This clonotype was recorded many times. CDR3 sequence (DNA): TGTGCCAGCAGCTCCGGGACGGCGAACACCGGGGAGCTGTTTTTT. It specifies CASSSGTANTGELFF. The chain links TRBV9 to TRBJ2-2, with D tentatively TRBD1 or TRBD2 (5 bases each). V lost 4 bases, J lost 0 bases, and 10 bases lay in between. CDR1 is SGDLS and CDR2 is YYNGEE in the germline V gene. This CDR3 is 15 amino acids long.

The gene calls are TRBV7-9 and TRBJ2-3; D may be TRBD1 (5 bases). In germline, CDR1 is SEHNR, CDR2 FQNEAQ (reference sequence). The CDR3 runs 15 residues. The V end was cut by 5 bases, the J end by 1 base, with 13 bases between. CDR3 DNA sequence: TGTGCCAGCAGCCCACAGGCCGGACGCACAGATACGCAGTATTTT. Its translation is CASSPQAGRTDTQYF.

This clonotype came up many times. The chain uses TRBV6-2 or TRBV6-3 and TRBJ1-1; the D gene is possibly TRBD1 (6 bases). The CDR3 spans 17 residues. The germline V gene encodes CDR1 MNHEY and CDR2 SVGEGT. V lost 2 bases, J lost 0 bases, and 16 bases lay in between. CDR3 DNA: TGTGCCAGCAGTTACGCCACAGGGCCTGGGATGAACACTGAAGCTTTCTTT. Amino acid sequence: CASSYATGPGMNTEAFF.

The rearrangement links TRBV12-3 or TRBV12-4 to TRBJ1-1; tentatively, D is TRBD1 (5 bases). The CDR3 consists of 14 residues. Trimming stripped 5 bases from V and 4 bases from J, with 14 bases between. CDR3 coding DNA: TGTGCCAGCAGTCCAGGGTTCGCGAGCACTGAAGCTTTCTTT. This sequence encodes CASSPGFASTEAFF.

This clonotype was seen at least ten times. The gene calls are TRBV7-2 and TRBJ1-4; 9 bases are shared with TRBD1. The CDR3 extends over 16 amino acids. Germline assignment: CDR1 SGHTA and CDR2 FQGNSA. Trimming cost V 0 bases and J 8 bases; bases outside gene matches: 7. The CDR3 DNA sequence: TGTGCCAGCAGCTTAGCCCCGGGACAGGGTGGGGAAAAACTGTTTTTT. This sequence encodes CASSLAPGQGGEKLFF.

The chain employs TRBV5-4 and TRBJ2-2, with 12 bases matching TRBD1. Germline CDR1 is SGHNT and CDR2 is YYREEE (reference sequence). This CDR3 contains 16 residues. With V trimmed by 3 bases and J by 7 bases, 7 bases remained unmatched. This chain's CDR3 is CASSSRDRGHSGELFF. Written as DNA, the CDR3 is TGTGCCAGCAGCTCACGGGACAGGGGGCATAGCGGGGAGCTGTTTTTT.

The rearrangement uses TRBV5-1 and TRBJ2-5, with D possibly matching TRBD2 (6 bases). CDR1 and CDR2 (germline): SGHRS, YFSETQ. The CDR3 is made up of 13 amino acids. The V end lost 4 bases, the J end lost 12 bases, and 19 bases lay between the germline ends. The DNA of the CDR3 is TGCGCCAGCAGCACTACCTGGAGGGCGCCCAAGTACTTC. Translating gives CASSTTWRAPKYF.

This clonotype was found a few times. This chain connects TRBV4-3 to TRBJ2-3; possibly TRBD1 for D (6 bases). V was shortened by 0 bases and J by 2 bases, with 18 bases between the two germline ends. This CDR3 is 18 amino acids long. Germline values: CDR1 LGHNA, CDR2 YSLEER. The CDR3 DNA reads as TGCGCCAGCAGCCAAGAAGTGGCCAGGGACACCTACACAGATACGCAGTATTTT. Amino acid sequence: CASSQEVARDTYTDTQYF.

As regards this clonotype: The junction shows a germline mismatch at one end, possibly a read error. In DNA, the CDR3 is TGTGTCTGGAGTGTACTGAATGGGCCGCGAACGGGGGGCTACACCTTC. Amino acid sequence: CVWSVLNGPRTGGYTF. This rearrangement joins TRBV30 to TRBJ1-2; no clear D gene. The CDR3 loop spans 16 amino acids. From germline, CDR1 is GTSNPN and CDR2 SVGIG (reference sequence).

The rearrangement uses TRBV6-2 or TRBV6-3 and TRBJ1-5, with a weak D call TRBD1 (5 bases). The CDR3 consists of 15 residues. Between the trimmed V and J ends, which lost 5 bases and 2 bases, there was a span of 13 bases. CDR1 and CDR2 from the germline V gene are MNHEY and SVGEGT. CDR3 nucleotides: TGTGCCAGCAGTCACGGTGGGGGAGGCAATCAGCCCCAGCATTTT. This gives the protein CASSHGGGGNQPQHF.

The rearrangement joins TRBV7-2 to TRBJ1-4; D gene uncertain. V shed 3 bases and J shed 0 bases, with 8 bases lying between them. In germline, CDR1 is SGHTA, CDR2 FQGNSA. This CDR3 has 15 amino acids. CDR3: CASSFSGSTNEKLFF. As DNA, the CDR3 is TGTGCCAGCAGCTTTAGCGGCTCAACTAATGAAAAACTGTTTTTT.

A few counts support this clonotype. This chain links TRBV27 with TRBJ1-1, with 8 bases fitting TRBD1. The CDR3 is made up of 13 amino acids. The germline gives CDR1 MNHEY, CDR2 SMNVEV (reference sequence). The J segment lost 8 bases and the V segment lost 5 bases, leaving 7 bases of the junction unmatched. The CDR3 is CASSTPGQGEAFF. CDR3 coding DNA: TGTGCCAGCAGTACCCCCGGACAGGGCGAAGCTTTCTTT.

The rearrangement links TRBV4-3 to TRBJ2-2, with D perhaps matching TRBD1 (6 bases). There are 17 residues in the CDR3. The germline V and J ends were trimmed by 2 bases and 7 bases, with 20 bases remaining between them. Germline V gene data show CDR1 as LGHNA and CDR2 as YSLEER. The DNA for the CDR3 is TGCGCCAGCAGCCAAACCTTTACAGGGTCAATTGACGGGGAGCTGTTTTTT. As protein: CASSQTFTGSIDGELFF.

Ten or more counts support this clonotype. The V call is TRBV20-1, the J call TRBJ2-1, with 10 bases fitting TRBD2. The CDR3 loop spans 15 amino acids. Losses at the gene ends were 2 bases for V and 4 bases for J; bases not matched to a gene: 5. The germline gives CDR1 DFQATT, CDR2 SNEGSKA (reference sequence). The CDR3 DNA sequence: TGCAGTGCTAGAAGCTTAGCGGGGGGATACAATGAGCAGTTCTTC. Protein sequence: CSARSLAGGYNEQFF.